The present entry profiles one T cell receptor (beta chain) with its context. Its specificity is not known. This record comes from a study of cytomegalovirus exposure and HLA in healthy donors. Study-level findings and limits: Diagnosis of cytomegalovirus status made by the classifier reportedly showed high specificity and sensitivity. Researchers reported in a later analysis that a missense DCLRE1C variant was tied to TCR beta V- and J-gene trimming. The presence/absence work took it that sequencing depth was about the same across donors. Other equally common chains were less clonally expanded than HLA-associated TCR beta chains, a later analysis showed.

Germline lookup yields CDR1 MNHEY and CDR2 SMNVEV (reference sequence). V lost 4 bases to trimming and J lost 0 bases, with 6 bases between them. There are 13 residues in the CDR3. The PCR had 60 Vbeta and 13 Jbeta primers. Assay used: immunoSEQ multiplex PCR; TCRdb lists only in-frame clones, some missing. This sample has around 120,000 clones, with 77% found just once. The sequencing sample was made of PBMCs. This sequence originates from a human donor in good health. The gene calls are TRBV27 and TRBJ1-1, with unresolved D. CDR3 DNA: TGTGCCAGCAGTTCGAGGGTGAACACTGAAGCTTTCTTT. It codes for CASSSRVNTEAFF.